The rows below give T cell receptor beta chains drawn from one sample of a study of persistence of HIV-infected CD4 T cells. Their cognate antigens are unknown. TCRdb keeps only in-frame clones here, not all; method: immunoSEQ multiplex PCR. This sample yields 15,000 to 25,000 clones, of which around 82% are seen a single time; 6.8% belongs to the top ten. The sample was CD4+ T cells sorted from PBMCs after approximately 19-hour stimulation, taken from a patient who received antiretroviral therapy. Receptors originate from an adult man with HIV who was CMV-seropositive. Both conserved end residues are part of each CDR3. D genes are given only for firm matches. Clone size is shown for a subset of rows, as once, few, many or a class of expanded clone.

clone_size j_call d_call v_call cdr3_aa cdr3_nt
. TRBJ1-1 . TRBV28 CASTPGGTRAEAFF TGTGCCAGCACCCCGGGAGGGACAAGGGCTGAAGCTTTCTTT
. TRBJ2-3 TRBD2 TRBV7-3 CASSLLPSGALTDTQYF TGTGCCAGCAGCTTATTGCCTAGCGGGGCCCTCACAGATACGCAGTATTTT
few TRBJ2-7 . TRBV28 CASNNRAYEQYF TGTGCCAGCAACAATAGGGCTTACGAGCAGTACTTC
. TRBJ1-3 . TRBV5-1 CASSLDTDGNTIYF TGCGCCAGCAGCTTGGATACAGACGGAAACACCATATATTTT
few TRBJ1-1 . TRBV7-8 CASSLGTANTEAFF TGTGCCAGCAGCTTAGGGACAGCGAACACTGAAGCTTTCTTT
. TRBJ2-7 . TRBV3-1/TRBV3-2 CASSQDLYEQYF TGTGCCAGCAGCCAAGACCTCTACGAGCAGTACTTC
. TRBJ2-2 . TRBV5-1 CASSFQGGDTGELFF TGCGCCAGCAGCTTTCAAGGGGGTGACACCGGGGAGCTGTTTTTT
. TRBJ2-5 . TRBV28 CASSSPALETQYF TGTGCCAGCAGTTCCCCAGCATTGGAGACCCAGTACTTC
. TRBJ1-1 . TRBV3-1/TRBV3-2 CASATGNTEAFF TGTGCCAGCGCGACAGGAAACACTGAAGCTTTCTTT
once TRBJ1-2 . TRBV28 CASTAGGRDYGYTF TGTGCCAGCACAGCGGGTGGCAGGGACTATGGCTACACCTTC
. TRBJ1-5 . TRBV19 CASSITRDSNQPQHF TGTGCCAGTAGTATAACGAGGGATAGCAATCAGCCCCAGCATTTT
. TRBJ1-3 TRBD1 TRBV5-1 CASNPGQGAGGNTIYF TGCGCCAGCAACCCCGGACAGGGGGCAGGGGGAAACACCATATATTTT
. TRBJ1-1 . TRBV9 CASSVLENTEAFF TGTGCCAGCAGCGTATTGGAGAACACTGAAGCTTTCTTT
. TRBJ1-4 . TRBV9 CASSSLGGAYEKLFF TGTGCCAGCAGCTCCCTGGGGGGGGCTTATGAAAAACTGTTTTTT
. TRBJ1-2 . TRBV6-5 CASSPGGANYGYTF TGTGCCAGCAGTCCCGGGGGAGCTAACTATGGCTACACCTTC
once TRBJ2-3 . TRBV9 CASSAREGRQGSTDTQYF TGTGCCAGCAGCGCGAGAGAGGGGAGGCAGGGAAGCACAGATACGCAGTATTTT
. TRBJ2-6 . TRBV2 CASNRVSGANVLTF TGTGCCAGCAACCGGGTCTCGGGGGCCAACGTCCTGACTTTC
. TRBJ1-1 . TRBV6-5 CASSYARTGNTEAFF TGTGCCAGCAGTTATGCAAGGACGGGGAACACTGAAGCTTTCTTT
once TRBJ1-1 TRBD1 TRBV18 CASSSDRVAEAFF TGTGCCAGCTCATCCGACAGGGTAGCTGAAGCTTTCTTT
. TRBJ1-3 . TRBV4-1 CASSQDTQDSRNTIYF TGCGCCAGCAGCCAAGATACTCAGGACTCAAGAAACACCATATATTTT
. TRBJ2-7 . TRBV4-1 CASSHTLGSYEQYF TGCGCCAGCAGCCATACACTAGGGAGCTACGAGCAGTACTTC
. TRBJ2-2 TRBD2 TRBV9 CASSLFSGGLTGELFF TGTGCCAGCAGCCTATTTAGCGGGGGGCTCACCGGGGAGCTGTTTTTT
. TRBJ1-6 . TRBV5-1 CASSLEDSRNNSPLHF TGCGCCAGCAGTTTGGAGGACAGTCGAAACAATTCACCCCTCCACTTT
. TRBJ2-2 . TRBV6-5 CASSYRRDTGELFF TGTGCCAGCAGTTACCGAAGGGACACCGGGGAGCTGTTTTTT
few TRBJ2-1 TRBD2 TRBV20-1 CSASPLGGSSYNEQFF TGCAGTGCTAGTCCCCTCGGGGGGAGCTCCTACAATGAGCAGTTCTTC
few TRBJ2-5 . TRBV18 CASSEGGLKTQYF TGTGCCAGCTCCGAAGGGGGGCTGAAGACCCAGTACTTC
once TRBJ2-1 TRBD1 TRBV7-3 CASSSTPGTDQFF TGTGCCAGCAGCTCTACCCCCGGGACAGATCAGTTCTTC
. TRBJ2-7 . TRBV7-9 CASSLDLGEQYF TGTGCCAGCAGCTTAGACCTGGGTGAGCAGTACTTC
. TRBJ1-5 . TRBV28 CASRRAEVYSNQPQHF TGTGCCAGCAGGAGGGCGGAGGTCTATAGCAATCAGCCCCAGCATTTT
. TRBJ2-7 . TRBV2 CASSERGVSYEQYF TGTGCCAGCAGTGAAAGAGGGGTTTCCTACGAGCAGTACTTC
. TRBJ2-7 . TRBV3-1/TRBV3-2 CASSPFGRPSYEQYF TGTGCCAGCAGCCCATTTGGACGGCCGTCCTACGAGCAGTACTTC
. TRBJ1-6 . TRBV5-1 CASSLERVGSPLHF TGCGCCAGCAGCTTGGAGAGGGTGGGTTCACCCCTCCACTTT
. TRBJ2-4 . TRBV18 CASSPLDGVLAKNIQYF TGTGCCAGCTCACCACTCGACGGTGTACTAGCCAAAAACATTCAGTACTTC
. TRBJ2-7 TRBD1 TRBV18 CASSPPTGGGSYEQYF TGTGCCAGCTCACCTCCCACAGGGGGTGGATCCTACGAGCAGTACTTC
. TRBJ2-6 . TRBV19 CASTSGYGQRSGANVLTF TGTGCCAGTACCTCCGGGTATGGACAGAGAAGTGGGGCCAACGTCCTGACTTTC